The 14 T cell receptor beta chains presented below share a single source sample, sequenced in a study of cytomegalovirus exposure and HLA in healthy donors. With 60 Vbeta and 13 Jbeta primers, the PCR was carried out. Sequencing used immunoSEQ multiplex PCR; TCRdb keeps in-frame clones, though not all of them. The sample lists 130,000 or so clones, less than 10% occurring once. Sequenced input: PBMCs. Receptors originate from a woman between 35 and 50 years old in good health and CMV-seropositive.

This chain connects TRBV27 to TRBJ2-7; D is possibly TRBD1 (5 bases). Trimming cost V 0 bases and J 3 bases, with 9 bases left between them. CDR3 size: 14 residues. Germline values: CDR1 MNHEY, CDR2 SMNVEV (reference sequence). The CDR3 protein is CASSLSGAGYEQYF. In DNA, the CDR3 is TGTGCCAGCAGTTTATCAGGGGCAGGCTACGAGCAGTACTTC.

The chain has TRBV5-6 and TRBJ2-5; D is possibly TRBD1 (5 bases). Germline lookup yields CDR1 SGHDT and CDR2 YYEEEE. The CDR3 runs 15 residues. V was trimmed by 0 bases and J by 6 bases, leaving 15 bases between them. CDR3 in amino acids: CASSLEMEWGKTQYF. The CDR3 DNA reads TGTGCCAGCAGCTTGGAAATGGAATGGGGCAAGACCCAGTACTTC.

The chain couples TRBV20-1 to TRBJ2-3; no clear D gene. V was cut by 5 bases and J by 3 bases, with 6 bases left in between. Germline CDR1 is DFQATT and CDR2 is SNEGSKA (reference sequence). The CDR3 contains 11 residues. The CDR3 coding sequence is TGCAGTGCTGAGTATACAGATACGCAGTATTTT. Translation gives CSAEYTDTQYF.

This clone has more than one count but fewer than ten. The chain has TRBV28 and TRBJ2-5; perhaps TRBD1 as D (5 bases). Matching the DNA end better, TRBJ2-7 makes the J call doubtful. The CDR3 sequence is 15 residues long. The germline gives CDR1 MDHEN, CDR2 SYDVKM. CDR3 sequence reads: CASSELDRVSYEQYF. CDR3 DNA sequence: TGTGCCAGCAGTGAACTTGACAGAGTCTCCTACGAGCAGTACTTC.

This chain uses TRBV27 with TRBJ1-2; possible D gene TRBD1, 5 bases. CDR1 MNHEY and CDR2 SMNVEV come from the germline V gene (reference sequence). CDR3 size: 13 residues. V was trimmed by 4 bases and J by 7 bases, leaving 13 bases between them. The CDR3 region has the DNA TGTGCCAGCAGTTCAGGTCCAGGGTCTGGCTACACCTTC. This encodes CASSSGPGSGYTF.

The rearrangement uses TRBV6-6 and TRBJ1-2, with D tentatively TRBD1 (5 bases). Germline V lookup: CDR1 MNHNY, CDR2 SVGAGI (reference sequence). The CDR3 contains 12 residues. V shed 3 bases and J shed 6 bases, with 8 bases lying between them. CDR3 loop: CASSYAGNGYTF. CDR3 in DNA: TGTGCCAGCAGTTATGCAGGGAATGGCTACACCTTC.

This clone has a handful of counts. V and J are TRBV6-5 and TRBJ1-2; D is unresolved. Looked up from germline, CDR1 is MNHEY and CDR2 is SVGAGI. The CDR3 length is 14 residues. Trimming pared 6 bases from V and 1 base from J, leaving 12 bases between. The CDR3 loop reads CASSQDKLNYGYTF. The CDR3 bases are TGTGCCAGCAGCCAAGACAAACTTAACTATGGCTACACCTTC.

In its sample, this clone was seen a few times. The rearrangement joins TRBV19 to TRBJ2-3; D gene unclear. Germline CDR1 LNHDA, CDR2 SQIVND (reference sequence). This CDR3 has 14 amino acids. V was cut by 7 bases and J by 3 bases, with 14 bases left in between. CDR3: CASKIEPRTDTQYF. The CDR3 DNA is TGTGCCAGTAAAATTGAACCTAGGACAGATACGCAGTATTTT.

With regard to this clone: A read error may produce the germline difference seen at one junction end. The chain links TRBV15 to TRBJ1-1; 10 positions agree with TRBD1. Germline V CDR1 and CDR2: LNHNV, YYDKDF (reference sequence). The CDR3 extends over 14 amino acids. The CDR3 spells CATSGDRGQTEAFF. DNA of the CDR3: TGTGCCACCAGCGGAGACAGGGGGCAAACTGAAGCTTTCTTT.

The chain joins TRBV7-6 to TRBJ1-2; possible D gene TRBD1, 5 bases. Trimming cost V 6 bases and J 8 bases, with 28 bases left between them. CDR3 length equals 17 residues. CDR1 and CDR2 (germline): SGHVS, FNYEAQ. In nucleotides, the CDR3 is TGTGCCAGCAGTCGCAGCATTCAGGGTCCCTCCATATGGGGCTACACCTTC. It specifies CASSRSIQGPSIWGYTF.

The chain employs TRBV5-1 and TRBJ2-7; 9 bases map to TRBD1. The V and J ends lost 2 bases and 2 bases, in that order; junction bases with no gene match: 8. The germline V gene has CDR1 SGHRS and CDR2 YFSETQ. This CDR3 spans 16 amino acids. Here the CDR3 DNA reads TGCGCCAGCAGCTTTGGTTCGGGGACAGGGACCTACGAGCAGTACGTC. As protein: CASSFGSGTGTYEQYV.

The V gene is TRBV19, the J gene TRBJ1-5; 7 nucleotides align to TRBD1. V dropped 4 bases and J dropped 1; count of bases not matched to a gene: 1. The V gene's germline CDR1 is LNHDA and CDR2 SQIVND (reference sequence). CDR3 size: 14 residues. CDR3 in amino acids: CASSTTGSNQPQHF. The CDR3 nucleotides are TGTGCCAGTAGTACGACAGGGAGCAATCAGCCCCAGCATTTT.

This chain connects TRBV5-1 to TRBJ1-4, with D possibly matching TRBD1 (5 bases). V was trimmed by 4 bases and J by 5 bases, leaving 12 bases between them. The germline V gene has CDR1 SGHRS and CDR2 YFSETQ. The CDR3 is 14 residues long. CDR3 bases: TGCGCCAGCAGCACCGACGGGGGGAATGAAAAACTGTTTTTT. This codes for CASSTDGGNEKLFF.

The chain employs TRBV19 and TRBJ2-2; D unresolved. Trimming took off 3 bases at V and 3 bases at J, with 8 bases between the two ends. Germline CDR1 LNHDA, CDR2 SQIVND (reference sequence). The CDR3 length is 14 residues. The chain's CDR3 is CASSISRYTGELFF. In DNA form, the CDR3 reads TGTGCCAGTAGTATCTCCAGGTACACCGGGGAGCTGTTTTTT. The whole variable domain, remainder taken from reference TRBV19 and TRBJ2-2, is DGGITQSPKYLFRKEGQNVTLSCEQNLNHDAMYWYRQDPGQGLRLIYYSQIVNDFQKGDIAEGYSVSREKKESFPLTVTSAQKNPTAFYLCASSISRYTGELFFGEGSRLTVL.